Listed below are T cell receptor beta chains from one sample, sequenced in a study of early stage breast cancer tumors. The data were produced by immunoSEQ multiplex PCR, yet TCRdb's version contains in-frame clones alone and is incomplete. The repertoire holds tens of thousands of clones, about 80% seen once, with 10% to 15% in the top ten. Sequenced sample: blood. The origin of the receptors is a person between 55 and 69 years old with breast cancer. The CDR3 runs from the conserved cysteine through the conserved F or W. Fields, in order: D gene, clone size, CDR3 length, J gene, V gene, CDR3 DNA, CDR3 protein. D genes are given only for firm matches. Clone size is not always given. Where it is, it says once, few, many or a class for expanded clones.

>-|-|12|TRBJ1-2|TRBV29-1
TGCAGCGTTGAAGGTACAGAATATGGCTACACCTTC
CSVEGTEYGYTF
>-|-|15|TRBJ2-1|TRBV11-3
TGTGCCAGCAGCTTAGATTTGTCGGGGTACAATGAGCAGTTCTTC
CASSLDLSGYNEQFF
>-|few|12|TRBJ2-7|TRBV30
TGTGCCTGGAGTGCGGACTCCAACGAGCAGTACTTC
CAWSADSNEQYF
>TRBD1|-|15|TRBJ2-7|TRBV11-3
TGTGCCAGCAGCTTGGCCGGGACAGGCAACTACGAGCAGTACTTC
CASSLAGTGNYEQYF
>TRBD2|once|14|TRBJ2-3|TRBV19
TGTGCCACCAAGAGCGGGAGAAGCACAGATACGCAGTATTTT
CATKSGRSTDTQYF
>-|-|13|TRBJ2-2|TRBV7-2
TGTGCCAGCAGCTCGCGAAACCCCGGGGAGCTGTTTTTT
CASSSRNPGELFF
>-|-|15|TRBJ2-7|TRBV6-5
TGTGCCAGCAGCCGGGGGGCCCTTGGTTCCTACGAGCAGTACTTC
CASSRGALGSYEQYF
>-|-|14|TRBJ1-1|TRBV4-1
TGCGCCAGCAGCCAAGATTGGTCGAGCACTGAAGCTTTCTTT
CASSQDWSSTEAFF
>-|medium-sized|14|TRBJ2-7|TRBV27
TGTGCCAGCAGTTTATCGAGCCCTACCGACGAGCAGTACTTC
CASSLSSPTDEQYF
>-|-|15|TRBJ2-1|TRBV5-1
TGCGCCAGCAGCCCCGGGACTTCATCCTACAATGAGCAGTTCTTC
CASSPGTSSYNEQFF
>-|-|14|TRBJ2-2|TRBV9
TGTGCCAGCAGCGTAGCGGGTTTCTCCGGGGAGCTGTTTTTT
CASSVAGFSGELFF
>-|-|15|TRBJ1-2|TRBV7-2
TGTGCCAGCAGCTTAGTCCCCACCAGTAACTATGGCTACACCTTC
CASSLVPTSNYGYTF
>TRBD2|-|16|TRBJ2-1|TRBV6-6
TGTGCCAGCAGTTCCTCGACTAGCGGGAGTTACAATGAGCAGTTCTTC
CASSSSTSGSYNEQFF
>TRBD1|-|12|TRBJ2-7|TRBV7-2
TGTGCCAGCAGCTCGACAGGGAACGAGCAGTACTTC
CASSSTGNEQYF
>-|once|16|TRBJ1-1|TRBV18
TGTGCCAGCTCACCATCTATAGGCCGGGGGAACACTGAAGCTTTCTTT
CASSPSIGRGNTEAFF
>TRBD1|-|14|TRBJ2-3|TRBV9
TGTGCCAGCAGCGGAGGACAGGGGGCAGATACGCAGTATTTT
CASSGGQGADTQYF
>-|-|15|TRBJ1-1|TRBV7-3
TGTGCCAGCAGCTTAATCGGCAGGGGGAACACTGAAGCTTTCTTT
CASSLIGRGNTEAFF